This T cell receptor (beta chain) was identified in a study of technical replicates of blood from several donors. The length of the CDR3 is 15 residues. From germline, CDR1 is MGHRA and CDR2 YSYEKL. The V and J ends lost 0 bases and 4 bases, in that order; junction bases with no gene match: 4. The protocol was immunoSEQ multiplex PCR, while the TCRdb copy is restricted to in-frame clones and leaves out a portion. The repertoire holds about 68,000 clones, with about 97% as singletons. The V and J genes are TRBV4-1 and TRBJ1-1; 8 bases match TRBD1. This TCR was recovered from a human donor in good health. Material: T cells isolated from PBMCs. The chain's CDR3 is CASSQDQGAATEAFF. The CDR3 bases are TGCGCCAGCAGCCAAGACCAGGGGGCCGCCACTGAAGCTTTCTTT.